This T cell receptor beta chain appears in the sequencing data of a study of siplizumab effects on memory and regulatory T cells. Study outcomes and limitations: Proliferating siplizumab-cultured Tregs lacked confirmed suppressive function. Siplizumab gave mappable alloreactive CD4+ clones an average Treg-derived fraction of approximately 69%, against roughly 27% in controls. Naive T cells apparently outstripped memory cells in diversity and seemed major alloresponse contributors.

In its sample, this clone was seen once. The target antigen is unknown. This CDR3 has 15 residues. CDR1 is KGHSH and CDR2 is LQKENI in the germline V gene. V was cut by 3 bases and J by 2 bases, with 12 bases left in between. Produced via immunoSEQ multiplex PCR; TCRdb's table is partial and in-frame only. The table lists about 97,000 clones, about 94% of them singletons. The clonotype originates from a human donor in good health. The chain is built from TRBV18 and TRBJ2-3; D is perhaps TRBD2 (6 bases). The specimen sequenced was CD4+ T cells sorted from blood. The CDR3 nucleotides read TGTGCCAGCTCACCTTACAGGACTAACACAGATACGCAGTATTTT. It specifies CASSPYRTNTDTQYF.